The 30 T cell receptor beta chains given below trace back to one sample, sequenced in a study of identical twins. TCRdb reprocessed the 5' RACE reads via MiXCR and lists one record per CDR3 protein. The table lists 400,000 to 500,000 distinct CDR3 sequences, about 13% of them singletons. These data are also associated with another study on yellow fever vaccine responses in identical twins.

Specimen: CD4+ T cells sorted from blood. These receptors came from a woman younger than 35 in good health.

This clonotype appeared a few times. The rearrangement links TRBV6-2 or TRBV6-3 to TRBJ2-7; D tentatively reads TRBD1 or TRBD2 (6 bases each). Trimming left V 7 bases short and J 3 bases short, with 19 bases between. The CDR3 consists of 15 residues. The germline CDR1 and CDR2 sequences are MNHEY and SVGEGT. The CDR3: CASTPRRDIRYEQYF. The CDR3 DNA follows: TGTGCCAGCACCCCGCGGCGGGACATTCGCTACGAGCAGTACTTC.

Only a few counts were recorded for this clonotype. This chain uses TRBV9 with TRBJ2-3; 9 nucleotides match TRBD2. V gave up 0 bases and J gave up 3 bases; unmatched junction bases: 5. Per germline, CDR1 SGDLS and CDR2 YYNGEE. The CDR3 consists of 16 residues. Written as DNA, the CDR3 is TGTGCCAGCAGCGTAGCGTCCAGCGGGAGGACAGATACGCAGTATTTT. As protein: CASSVASSGRTDTQYF.

This clonotype was seen many times. V and J are TRBV5-5 and TRBJ2-7; no clear D gene. The length of the CDR3 is 15 residues. The germline V and J ends were trimmed by 0 bases and 3 bases, with 13 bases remaining between them. The germline CDR1 and CDR2 sequences are SGHKS and YYEKEE (reference sequence). The CDR3 is CASSLGQAVYYEQYF. The DNA of the CDR3 is TGTGCCAGCAGCTTGGGGCAGGCAGTATACTACGAGCAGTACTTC.

CDR3 coding DNA: TGTGCCAGCAGTTTATATCCTAAAAACATTCAGTACTTC. It specifies CASSLYPKNIQYF. The chain recombines TRBV12-3 or TRBV12-4 with TRBJ2-4; D is uncertain. The CDR3 has 13 amino acids. The ends were cut back, 2 bases at V and 4 bases at J, with 6 bases in the middle.

The sample holds a few counts of this clonotype. The rearrangement uses TRBV5-8 and TRBJ2-5, with unresolved D. Trimming took off 4 bases at V and 1 base at J, with 17 bases between the two ends. Germline V gene data show CDR1 as SGHTS and CDR2 as YDEGEE. CDR3 length: 16 residues. The DNA of the CDR3 is TGTGCCAGCAGCGACAATACTTGGGCCTCCCAAGAGACCCAGTACTTC. Translation gives CASSDNTWASQETQYF.

This clonotype was counted at least ten times. The chain couples TRBV12-3 or TRBV12-4 to TRBJ1-5; TRBD1 aligns across 7 bases. The CDR3 spans 15 residues. Trimming removed 8 bases from V and 5 bases from J; junction bases left unmatched: 12. CDR3 DNA sequence: TGTGCCAGCGGTTGGGGCAGGGGGGTTGATCAGCCCCAGCATTTT. It specifies CASGWGRGVDQPQHF.

This clonotype was detected only a few times. Here the CDR3 DNA reads TGTGCCAGCTCACCAAAGGGGCAAATCGTAGCCAAAAACATTCAGTACTTC. This translates into CASSPKGQIVAKNIQYF. This chain joins TRBV18 and TRBJ2-4; perhaps TRBD1 as D (5 bases). The germline V gene has CDR1 KGHSH and CDR2 LQKENI. The V gene lost 2 bases and the J gene lost 0 bases, with 14 bases spanning the gap. The CDR3 sequence is 17 residues long.

This clonotype has just one count. V usage is TRBV13 and J usage is TRBJ1-4; D remains ambiguous. The germline CDR1 and CDR2 sequences are PRHDT and FYEKMQ (reference sequence). Trimming took 7 bases from V and 4 from J, leaving 22 bases between them. The CDR3 loop spans 17 amino acids. CDR3: CASTIYAPLIHNEKLFF. The CDR3, as DNA: TGTGCCAGCACCATATATGCGCCACTAATACATAATGAAAAACTGTTTTTT.

In this sample, this clonotype turned up a few times. This chain connects TRBV9 to TRBJ1-2, with a tentative D call TRBD1 (6 bases). The germline V gene has CDR1 SGDLS and CDR2 YYNGEE. Deletions cut 3 bases from V and 0 bases from J, with 15 bases between. The CDR3 length is 16 residues. The CDR3 loop reads CASSEGGLTSNYGYTF. The CDR3 region has the DNA TGTGCCAGCAGCGAGGGGGGTCTAACGTCTAACTATGGCTACACCTTC.

The chain employs TRBV2 and TRBJ2-1; the match to TRBD2 covers 9 bases. With 4 bases clipped from V and 3 bases from J, the junction kept 1 base outside the gene matches. CDR1 and CDR2 from the germline V gene are SNHLY and FYNNEI. This CDR3 comprises 14 residues. DNA for the CDR3: TGTGCCAGCAGTGTACTAGCGGGCTACAATGAGCAGTTCTTC. Translating it yields CASSVLAGYNEQFF.

The chain is built from TRBV12-3 or TRBV12-4 and TRBJ2-5; D remains unclear. Trimming removed 8 bases at V and 5 bases at J, with 15 bases between. The CDR3 sequence is 13 residues long. The DNA for the CDR3 is TGTGCCAGCGGGCCGTGGATGGGGGAGACCCAGTACTTC. Its translation is CASGPWMGETQYF.

A few counts support this clonotype. The chain is built from TRBV15 and TRBJ2-3; 11 positions match TRBD2. Looked up from germline, CDR1 is LNHNV and CDR2 is YYDKDF (reference sequence). This CDR3 contains 17 residues. V dropped 2 bases and J dropped 4; count of bases not matched to a gene: 8. The DNA of the CDR3 is TGTGCCACCAGCAGATTCCCTACTAGCGGGGGATCAGATACGCAGTATTTT. This translates into CATSRFPTSGGSDTQYF.

This chain uses TRBV10-3 with TRBJ2-2; the match to TRBD1 covers 7 bases. The CDR3 has 15 amino acids. Germline lookup yields CDR1 ENHRY and CDR2 SYGVKD. Trimming took 5 bases from V and 3 from J; bases not matched to a gene: 6. CDR3: CAISRQGADTGELFF. The CDR3 bases are TGTGCCATCAGTCGACAGGGAGCCGACACCGGGGAGCTGTTTTTT.

The chain couples TRBV5-1 to TRBJ2-7; 7 bases match TRBD2. Germline loops: CDR1 SGHRS, CDR2 YFSETQ. Trimming at V came to 5 bases and at J to 2 bases, leaving 7 bases not matched to a gene. The CDR3 has 14 residues. As DNA, the CDR3 is TGCGCCAGCAGTCGGGAGGTCGCCACCTACGAGCAGTACTTC. Translated: CASSREVATYEQYF.

This clonotype was detected once. The chain couples TRBV4-1 to TRBJ1-1; D is undetermined. The V gene lost 2 bases and the J gene lost 3 bases, with 16 bases spanning the gap. The germline CDR1 and CDR2 sequences are MGHRA and YSYEKL. The CDR3 covers 16 residues. CDR3 residues: CASSQRRMNGDTEAFF. The CDR3 coding sequence is TGCGCCAGCAGCCAAAGACGGATGAATGGGGACACTGAAGCTTTCTTT.

CDR3 DNA sequence: TGCAGCGTTGCCAGGGCTCAGTACGAGCAGCAGTACTTC. Protein product: CSVARAQYEQQYF. The V call is TRBV29-1, the J call TRBJ2-7; weak D call: TRBD1 (5 bases). Between the trimmed V and J ends, which lost 4 bases and 8 bases, there was a span of 18 bases. This CDR3 is built from 13 residues. Germline V gene sequence: CDR1 SQVTM, CDR2 ANQGSEA.

This clonotype was detected ten times or more. V gene TRBV5-1 combines with J gene TRBJ2-3, with 7 nucleotides matching TRBD2. Germline values: CDR1 SGHRS, CDR2 YFSETQ. The trim removed 3 bases at V and 2 bases at J, leaving 6 bases unmatched. CDR3 length: 15 residues. CDR3 loop: CASSSEAGNTDTQYF. The DNA of the CDR3 is TGCGCCAGCAGCTCGGAAGCGGGGAACACAGATACGCAGTATTTT.

V usage is TRBV4-1 and J usage is TRBJ2-5; maybe TRBD1 (5 bases). Germline values: CDR1 MGHRA, CDR2 YSYEKL. The germline V and J ends were trimmed by 1 base and 4 bases, with 10 bases remaining between them. This CDR3 comprises 14 residues. CDR3 DNA: TGCGCCAGCAGCCAAGGGGTGACAGTAGAGACCCAGTACTTC. Protein product: CASSQGVTVETQYF.

This clonotype was counted at least ten times. This chain uses TRBV20-1 with TRBJ2-5; TRBD1 matches at 8 bases. V was clipped by 2 bases and J by 5 bases; unmatched bases: 1. The CDR3 runs 12 residues. CDR1 is DFQATT, CDR2 SNEGSKA, per germline (reference sequence). This CDR3 reads CSARQGAETQYF. The CDR3 DNA follows: TGCAGTGCTAGACAGGGGGCTGAGACCCAGTACTTC.

V is TRBV6-5 and J is TRBJ1-2; possibly TRBD1 for D (5 bases). This CDR3 contains 16 residues. CDR1 MNHEY and CDR2 SVGAGI come from the germline V gene. V lost 0 bases to trimming and J lost 4 bases, with 15 bases between them. The CDR3 reads CASSYSTGVWAYGYTF. The DNA for the CDR3 is TGTGCCAGCAGTTACTCGACGGGGGTGTGGGCCTATGGCTACACCTTC.

The chain has TRBV20-1 and TRBJ2-3; D may match TRBD1 or TRBD2 (5 bases each). From germline, CDR1 is DFQATT and CDR2 SNEGSKA (reference sequence). This CDR3 has 14 residues. V was clipped by 5 bases and J by 2 bases, with 14 bases between them. CDR3 in amino acids: CSAAQPGTTDTQYF. CDR3 coding DNA: TGCAGTGCTGCCCAACCGGGGACCACAGATACGCAGTATTTT.

This clonotype was counted between two and nine times. The gene calls are TRBV11-2 and TRBJ2-7; a weak D match, TRBD2 (6 bases). The V and J ends lost 2 bases and 6 bases respectively, with 11 bases between them. Germline V gives CDR1 SGHAT, CDR2 FQNNGV. The CDR3 spans 13 residues. This chain's CDR3 is CASSLPVGSEQYF. CDR3 nucleotides: TGTGCCAGCAGCTTACCGGTCGGGAGCGAGCAGTACTTC.

This clonotype was found many times. The junction departs from the called germline gene at one end, perhaps through a read error. J is TRBJ2-1 and V is TRBV5-1; 11 nucleotides align to TRBD2. This CDR3 region has 14 residues. The germline V gene has CDR1 SGHRS and CDR2 YFSETQ. The CDR3 here is CASSLAGGPNEQFF. CDR3 nucleotides: TGTGCCAGCAGTTTAGCGGGGGGGCCCAATGAGCAGTTCTTC. The full variable domain, with the rest looked up from reference TRBV5-1 and TRBJ2-1, is KAGVTQTPRYLIKTRGQQVTLSCSPISGHRSVSWYQQTPGQGLQFLFEYFSETQRNKGNFPGRFSGRQFSNSRSEMNVSTLELGDSALYLCASSLAGGPNEQFFGPGTRLTVL.

The V gene is TRBV28, the J gene TRBJ2-1, with 9 bases identical to TRBD2. The length of the CDR3 is 17 residues. Looked up from germline, CDR1 is MDHEN and CDR2 is SYDVKM. V was pared by 5 bases and J by 7 bases, with 15 bases of the junction left unmatched. The CDR3 loop is CASSILGGGLASNEQFF. The DNA for the CDR3 is TGTGCCAGCAGTATACTCGGGGGGGGACTAGCATCAAATGAGCAGTTCTTC.

The gene calls are TRBV20-1 and TRBJ2-1; 9 bases are shared with TRBD2. Trimming at V came to 7 bases and at J to 4 bases, leaving 8 bases not matched to a gene. Germline loops: CDR1 DFQATT, CDR2 SNEGSKA (reference sequence). This CDR3 is built from 14 residues. This CDR3 is CSGRSGRSYNEQFF. The CDR3 nucleotides read TGCAGTGGTAGGAGCGGGAGGTCTTACAATGAGCAGTTCTTC.

This clonotype was observed a handful of times. The V call is TRBV20-1, the J call TRBJ1-1; D is perhaps TRBD1 (6 bases). This CDR3 has 13 amino acids. V lost 6 bases and J lost 4, with 15 bases in between. Germline-derived CDR1 and CDR2 are DFQATT and SNEGSKA (reference sequence). The CDR3 region is CSAIDRLSTEAFF. The CDR3 region has the DNA TGCAGTGCAATAGACAGGTTGAGCACTGAAGCTTTCTTT.

The chain recombines TRBV9 with TRBJ2-4; 7 positions match TRBD2. The CDR3 spans 15 residues. V shed 0 bases, J shed 6 bases, and the junction held 6 bases outside the gene matches. Germline CDR1 and CDR2: SGDLS and YYNGEE. CDR3 protein: CASSVARGRGNIQYF. As DNA, the CDR3 is TGTGCCAGCAGCGTAGCTAGAGGGAGGGGAAACATTCAGTACTTC.

V and J are TRBV19 and TRBJ2-6; no firm D call. The CDR3 loop spans 14 amino acids. Trimming stripped 1 base from V and 1 base from J, with 2 bases between. Germline assignment: CDR1 LNHDA and CDR2 SQIVND (reference sequence). In DNA, the CDR3 is TGTGCCAGTAGTATAGGTTCTGGGGCCAACGTCCTGACTTTC. This encodes CASSIGSGANVLTF.

The V call is TRBV7-2, the J call TRBJ2-7; D is perhaps TRBD2 (5 bases). Germline V gene sequence: CDR1 SGHTA, CDR2 FQGNSA. CDR3 size: 14 residues. V was clipped by 0 bases and J by 7 bases, with 13 bases between them. CDR3 loop: CASSLASTSREQYF. Written as DNA, the CDR3 is TGTGCCAGCAGCTTAGCGAGTACTAGTAGGGAGCAGTACTTC.

In regard to this clonotype: In this CDR3 the conserved last residue, phenylalanine or tryptophan, is missing, so a read error is likely. CDR3 DNA: TGTGCCAGCAGTTCCCGGTTCGGGGGCGGATATGGCTACACCATC. Its protein product is CASSSRFGGGYGYTI. The genes are TRBV27 and TRBJ1-2; D may be TRBD1 (6 bases). Germline lookup yields CDR1 MNHEY and CDR2 SMNVEV (reference sequence). This CDR3 is 15 amino acids long. The V end lost 4 bases, the J end lost 5 bases, and 17 bases lay between the germline ends.